This TCR beta chain was captured by sequencing in a study of neurological immune-mediated disorders. TCRdb called the 5' RACE reads again in MiXCR, with one record for every CDR3 protein. This table holds 65,000 to 85,000 distinct CDR3 sequences, 3% to 4% found once. Study-wide findings and caveats: Private repertoires in all groups were suggested by the absence of shared CDR3 amino acid sequences among expanded clones across subjects.

This clonotype has only a few counts. Its cognate antigen is unknown. This CDR3 region has 15 residues. The V gene's germline CDR1 is SGHRS and CDR2 YFSETQ. V lost 0 bases and J 2 bases, leaving 11 bases between the germline ends. The chain is built from TRBV5-1 and TRBJ1-2; D unresolved. The sample comprised PBMCs. The TCR sequence derives from a woman between 45 and 60 years old with multiple sclerosis. The CDR3 loop is CASSLVSRGNYGYTF. CDR3 nucleotides: TGCGCCAGCAGCTTGGTCTCGCGCGGGAACTATGGCTACACCTTC.